Presented here are 16 T cell receptor beta chains from one specimen sequenced in a study of T cell changes during pregnancy in multiple sclerosis. Using immunoSEQ multiplex PCR, the repertoire was profiled, and TCRdb retains in-frame clones only, with some absent. The sample records 80,000 to 100,000 clones, roughly 92% being singletons. Sequencing was performed on peripheral blood, taken after pregnancy. The source of these receptors is a female donor with multiple sclerosis, enrolled in a pregnancy study.

The chain employs TRBV7-8 and TRBJ2-5; 8 bases match TRBD2. Germline CDR1 reads SGHVS; CDR2 reads FQNEAQ. The J segment lost 3 bases and the V segment lost 6 bases, leaving 9 bases of the junction unmatched. This CDR3 is built from 15 residues. The CDR3 coding sequence is TGTGCCAGCAGTTTTGAGGGAGCGGGAGAAGAGACCCAGTACTTC. This codes for CASSFEGAGEETQYF.

This clone was observed once. CDR3 protein: CASSQTSGEETQYF. The CDR3 region has the DNA TGTGCCAGCAGCCAGACTAGCGGGGAAGAGACCCAGTACTTC. The rearrangement uses TRBV7-9 and TRBJ2-5, with 11 bases aligning to TRBD2. Germline V gene data show CDR1 as SEHNR and CDR2 as FQNEAQ (reference sequence). The CDR3 loop spans 14 amino acids. The V and J ends lost 5 bases and 3 bases, in that order; junction bases with no gene match: 2.

The chain employs TRBV6-6 and TRBJ2-2; D gene ambiguous. V dropped 5 bases and J dropped 7 bases, with 8 bases sitting between them. Germline values: CDR1 MNHNY, CDR2 SVGAGI (reference sequence). There are 12 residues in the CDR3. The CDR3 DNA reads as TGTGCCAGCAGTCTCCCTTTCGGGGAGCTGTTTTTT. Translated: CASSLPFGELFF.

To note about this clone: At one end, the junction sequence differs from germline, possibly due to a read error. The chain recombines TRBV5-5 with TRBJ1-2; TRBD1 might be the D (5 bases). CDR3 length equals 14 residues. CDR1 SGHKS and CDR2 YYEKEE come from the germline V gene (reference sequence). CDR3 DNA sequence: TGTGCCAGCAGCCGGGCGAGCAGGGAAACCTCCCCCTACTTC. This encodes CASSRASRETSPYF.

The V gene is TRBV2, the J gene TRBJ1-5; tentative D call: TRBD1 (5 bases). V was clipped by 2 bases and J by 11 bases, with 16 bases between them. The length of the CDR3 is 14 residues. Per the germline V gene, CDR1 is SNHLY and CDR2 is FYNNEI. Written as DNA, the CDR3 is TGTGCCAGCAGTGAAATTCATGGGGCTCGGGCCCAGCATTTT. Residues: CASSEIHGARAQHF.

V and J are TRBV5-1 and TRBJ2-4; 7 nucleotides match TRBD1. The CDR3 is made up of 16 amino acids. Trimming took 0 bases from V and 2 from J; bases not matched to a gene: 5. Germline CDR1 SGHRS, CDR2 YFSETQ. The CDR3 reads CASSLEGRGTKNIQYF. The CDR3 DNA reads as TGCGCCAGCAGCTTGGAGGGCAGGGGGACCAAAAACATTCAGTACTTC.

This sequence joins TRBV21-1 and TRBJ1-1; TRBD1 is taken as the D call from the table, unchecked against the DNA. TRBV21-1 is a pseudogene locus. The CDR3 is 15 amino acids. CDR3 in amino acids: CASSITTGENTEAFF. Written as DNA, the CDR3 is TGTGCCAGCAGCATAACGACAGGCGAGAACACTGAAGCTTTCTTT.

V usage is TRBV18 and J usage is TRBJ1-1; D call uncertain. Looked up from germline, CDR1 is KGHSH and CDR2 is LQKENI. With 3 bases removed from V and 0 bases from J, the gap between germline ends came to 8 bases. CDR3 size: 14 residues. The CDR3 spells CASSPGQLNTEAFF. CDR3 nucleotides: TGTGCCAGCTCACCTGGGCAGCTGAACACTGAAGCTTTCTTT.

The V gene is TRBV19, the J gene TRBJ2-1; D is undetermined. V shed 5 bases and J shed 2 bases, with 10 bases lying between them. The CDR3 covers 14 residues. Germline V lookup: CDR1 LNHDA, CDR2 SQIVND (reference sequence). Here the CDR3 DNA reads TGTGCCAGTAGTGCGCGCCTGACCTACAATGAGCAGTTCTTC. Protein: CASSARLTYNEQFF.

This chain links TRBV19 with TRBJ2-1; 9 positions match TRBD1. The V gene end was trimmed by 5 bases and the J gene end by 2 bases; junction bases not matched to a gene: 4. Looked up from germline, CDR1 is LNHDA and CDR2 is SQIVND (reference sequence). The CDR3 covers 15 residues. CDR3 amino acids: CASSVGTGTYNEQFF. CDR3 nucleotides: TGTGCCAGTAGTGTCGGGACAGGGACCTACAATGAGCAGTTCTTC.

The chain recombines TRBV7-2 with TRBJ2-7; no firm D call. V lost 6 bases, J lost 5 bases, and 20 bases lay in between. The V gene's germline CDR1 is SGHTA and CDR2 FQGNSA. The length of the CDR3 is 15 residues. CDR3 bases: TGTGCCAGCAGACGATATTTCGAGTCTCGAGACGAGCAGTACTTC. Protein product: CASRRYFESRDEQYF.

The chain joins TRBV19 to TRBJ1-2, with D maybe TRBD1 (6 bases). V was trimmed by 5 bases and J by 8 bases, leaving 12 bases between them. The CDR3 consists of 12 residues. Germline CDR1 reads LNHDA; CDR2 reads SQIVND (reference sequence). In nucleotides, the CDR3 is TGTGCCAGTAGTGTCGGACAGTTGGGCTACACCTTC. Its protein is CASSVGQLGYTF.

The gene calls are TRBV6-6 and TRBJ2-1; D is perhaps TRBD1 (5 bases). V lost 5 bases, J lost 9 bases, and 11 bases lay in between. Germline V gene data show CDR1 as MNHNY and CDR2 as SVGAGI (reference sequence). This CDR3 is 12 amino acids long. CDR3 region: CASSVTGPEQFF. CDR3 bases: TGTGCCAGCAGTGTAACAGGACCTGAGCAGTTCTTC.

The gene calls are TRBV5-1 and TRBJ1-4; 9 bases are shared with TRBD1. From germline, CDR1 is SGHRS and CDR2 YFSETQ. The J segment lost 4 bases and the V segment lost 4 bases, leaving 11 bases of the junction unmatched. The CDR3 has 17 amino acids. Written as DNA, the CDR3 is TGCGCCAGCAGCAGAACAGGGGGCGCGGCGGTTAATGAAAAACTGTTTTTT. Protein product: CASSRTGGAAVNEKLFF.

V and J are TRBV28 and TRBJ2-1; no clear D. The V end lost 2 bases, the J end lost 4 bases, and 9 bases lay between the germline ends. The CDR3 runs 14 residues. Germline CDR1 reads MDHEN; CDR2 reads SYDVKM. CDR3 coding DNA: TGTGCCAGCAGTTTAAGCGCCAGATACAATGAGCAGTTCTTC. This encodes CASSLSARYNEQFF.

The chain links TRBV27 to TRBJ1-3; 7 bases align to TRBD1. The CDR3 length is 15 residues. Germline CDR1 is MNHEY and CDR2 is SMNVEV (reference sequence). After removal of 5 bases from V and 2 bases from J, the junction contained 6 bases not matched to a gene. CDR3 protein: CASSARTGTGNTIYF. CDR3 sequence (DNA): TGTGCCAGCAGTGCGCGGACAGGCACTGGAAACACCATATATTTT.